One sample yielded the 22 T cell receptor beta chains listed below, sequenced in a study of CD8 T cells in acute hepatitis C reinfection. Produced via immunoSEQ multiplex PCR; TCRdb's table is partial and in-frame only. Among about 38,000 clones listed, approximately 90% were seen once. Time point described: naive CD8 control sorted from an acute-time-point sample. The sequenced sample consisted of naive CD8+ T cells from PBMCs. These receptors were taken from a man aged 25 to 40 with chronic hepatitis C.

V usage is TRBV29-1 and J usage is TRBJ2-7; 9 bases line up with TRBD1. The CDR3 is 12 residues long. Germline CDR1 is SQVTM and CDR2 is ANQGSEA. Losses at the gene ends were 4 bases for V and 3 bases for J; bases not matched to a gene: 1. The CDR3: CSVGQGVYEQYF. In DNA, the CDR3 is TGCAGCGTTGGACAGGGGGTCTACGAGCAGTACTTC.

CDR3 DNA: TGTGCCAGCAGTTTTTATGGGATAAGCACAGATACGCAGTATTTT. Translated, it gives CASSFYGISTDTQYF. The rearrangement joins TRBV27 to TRBJ2-3, with D unresolved. Germline V gene data show CDR1 as MNHEY and CDR2 as SMNVEV (reference sequence). There are 15 residues in the CDR3. Trimming removed 3 bases at V and 0 bases at J, with 10 bases between.

This rearrangement joins TRBV6-1 to TRBJ1-1, with TRBD1 as a possible D gene (5 bases). CDR1 MNHNS and CDR2 SASEGT come from the germline V gene. The V gene lost 10 bases and the J gene lost 1 base, with 10 bases spanning the gap. This CDR3 comprises 12 residues. CDR3 nucleotides: TGTGCCAACGCGGGGGAGAACACTGAAGCTTTCTTT. Its protein is CANAGENTEAFF.

V is TRBV19 and J is TRBJ1-2; no firm D call. With 3 bases removed from V and 6 bases from J, the gap between germline ends came to 5 bases. This CDR3 spans 11 amino acids. Germline V gene lookup returns CDR1 LNHDA and CDR2 SQIVND (reference sequence). For the CDR3, the DNA is TGTGCCAGTAGTATGGGCGATGGCTACACCTTC. Its translation: CASSMGDGYTF.

There are a few counts of this clone. The V call is TRBV30, the J call TRBJ1-1; no firm D call. V gave up 5 bases and J gave up 4 bases, with 11 bases separating them. CDR1 and CDR2 (germline): GTSNPN, SVGIG (reference sequence). The CDR3 runs to 12 residues. The CDR3 bases are TGTGCCTGGTCCCAACCGGGCACTGAAGCTTTCTTT. Its protein is CAWSQPGTEAFF.

This clone was detected once. CDR3 sequence: CASSLGGAGPNYGYTF. In nucleotides, the CDR3 is TGTGCCAGCAGCTTAGGAGGCGCAGGGCCTAACTATGGCTACACCTTC. The chain combines TRBV7-9 with TRBJ1-2, with a possible D match to TRBD1 (5 bases). Trimming pared 1 base from V and 0 bases from J, leaving 12 bases between. Germline lookup yields CDR1 SEHNR and CDR2 FQNEAQ (reference sequence). This CDR3 has 16 residues.

This clone was counted once. The chain joins TRBV2 to TRBJ1-1; D unclear. Germline CDR1 SNHLY, CDR2 FYNNEI. This CDR3 region has 9 residues. Trimming stripped 3 bases from V and 11 bases from J, with 4 bases between. CDR3 DNA: TGTGCCAGCAGTGAGCATGCTTTCTTT. Amino acids: CASSEHAFF. Full variable domain (missing parts from reference TRBV2 and TRBJ1-1): EPEVTQTPSHQVTQMGQEVILRCVPISNHLYFYWYRQILGQKVEFLVSFYNNEISEKSEIFDDQFSVERPDGSNFTLKIRSTKLEDSAMYFCASSEHAFFGQGTRLTVV.

The chain combines TRBV10-3 with TRBJ2-5; 8 bases agree with TRBD1. With 11 bases clipped from V and 1 base from J, the junction kept 9 bases outside the gene matches. The CDR3 spans 14 residues. Germline loops: CDR1 ENHRY, CDR2 SYGVKD. DNA of the CDR3: TGTGCCGTCGCCTTGGACAGGGCCCAAGAGACCCAGTACTTC. Amino acids: CAVALDRAQETQYF.

The gene calls are TRBV7-9 and TRBJ1-1; D possibly corresponds to TRBD1 (5 bases). CDR1 and CDR2 (germline): SEHNR, FQNEAQ (reference sequence). This CDR3 contains 15 residues. Trimming removed 5 bases from V and 0 bases from J, with 13 bases in between. CDR3: CASSGSRDLNTEAFF. The DNA of the CDR3 is TGTGCCAGCAGCGGCTCCAGGGATTTGAACACTGAAGCTTTCTTT.

The genes are TRBV5-1 and TRBJ2-3; D may correspond to TRBD1 or TRBD2 (6 bases each). Germline CDR1 SGHRS, CDR2 YFSETQ. V was trimmed by 3 bases and J by 0 bases, leaving 14 bases between them. The CDR3 runs 16 residues. In DNA, the CDR3 is TGCGCCAGCAGCTCCCGCCTCGGGGGCAGCACAGATACGCAGTATTTT. Protein sequence: CASSSRLGGSTDTQYF.

The rearrangement links TRBV29-1 to TRBJ2-7, with D hard to call. Germline V gene sequence: CDR1 SQVTM, CDR2 ANQGSEA. V gave up 6 bases and J gave up 4 bases, with 10 bases separating them. CDR3 length: 11 amino acids. The CDR3 here is CSVGFLYEQYF. DNA of the CDR3: TGCAGCGTCGGATTTCTGTACGAGCAGTACTTC.

This sequence joins TRBV6-1 and TRBJ2-7; D not certain. The CDR3 length is 13 residues. With 7 bases removed from V and 4 bases from J, the gap between germline ends came to 14 bases. The germline CDR1 and CDR2 sequences are MNHNS and SASEGT. CDR3 region: CASNLTPDYEQYF. The CDR3 bases are TGTGCCAGCAATTTGACACCGGATTACGAGCAGTACTTC.

The chain employs TRBV11-2 and TRBJ2-7; 9 nucleotides line up with TRBD2. Unmatched junction bases numbered 12, after V lost 5 bases and J lost 1 base. The CDR3 length is 17 residues. Germline CDR1 and CDR2: SGHAT and FQNNGV. The DNA of the CDR3 is TGTGCCAGCAGCCCAACGCTTAGCGGGAGAGATTCCTACGAGCAGTACTTC. It is translated as CASSPTLSGRDSYEQYF. The full variable domain, its missing parts supplied by reference TRBV11-2 and TRBJ2-7, is EAGVAQSPRYKIIEKRQSVAFWCNPISGHATLYWYQQILGQGPKLLIQFQNNGVVDDSQLPKDRFSAERLKGVDSTLKIQPAKLEDSAVYLCASSPTLSGRDSYEQYFGPGTRLTVT.

The J gene is TRBJ1-1, the V gene TRBV29-1; 7 bases map to TRBD1. With 5 bases clipped from V and 0 bases from J, the junction kept 3 bases outside the gene matches. Germline V gene lookup returns CDR1 SQVTM and CDR2 ANQGSEA. CDR3 length equals 13 residues. CDR3 coding DNA: TGCAGCGTTCGCGGGACAGTGAACACTGAAGCTTTCTTT. This translates into CSVRGTVNTEAFF.

The chain couples TRBV10-2 to TRBJ2-1, with D maybe TRBD1 (6 bases). CDR1 is WSHSY, CDR2 SAAADI, per germline. The V gene lost 5 bases and the J gene lost 0 bases, with 11 bases spanning the gap. The CDR3 has 15 amino acids. The CDR3: CASSFTGTSYNEQFF. CDR3 coding DNA: TGCGCCAGCAGTTTCACAGGGACCTCCTACAATGAGCAGTTCTTC.

The rearrangement links TRBV7-3 to TRBJ2-1; 12 bases fit TRBD2. Looked up from germline, CDR1 is SGHTA and CDR2 is FQGTGA. With V trimmed by 5 bases and J by 6 bases, 2 bases remained unmatched. The CDR3 consists of 14 residues. CDR3 nucleotide sequence: TGTGCCAGCAGCGAGGGACTAGCGGGCAATGAGCAGTTCTTC. Amino acids: CASSEGLAGNEQFF.

The chain has TRBV13 and TRBJ2-5; D unresolved. With 1 base removed from V and 1 base from J, the gap between germline ends came to 10 bases. The CDR3 is 15 residues long. Per germline, CDR1 PRHDT and CDR2 FYEKMQ (reference sequence). CDR3 sequence reads: CASSLVQLVQETQYF. Written as DNA, the CDR3 is TGTGCCAGCAGCTTAGTACAGCTAGTCCAAGAGACCCAGTACTTC.

The genes are TRBV4-2 and TRBJ1-6, with a possible D match to TRBD1 (5 bases). The CDR3 length is 18 residues. Germline V CDR1 and CDR2: LGHNA, YNFKEQ. Deletions cut 4 bases from V and 7 bases from J, with 23 bases between. This CDR3 is CASSLGIAGISRNSPLHF. The CDR3 nucleotides read TGTGCCAGCAGCCTCGGGATTGCAGGGATATCACGGAATTCACCCCTCCACTTT.

The chain is built from TRBV7-2 and TRBJ1-6; D is uncertain. There are 15 residues in the CDR3. The germline CDR1 and CDR2 sequences are SGHTA and FQGNSA. The V end lost 5 bases, the J end lost 4 bases, and 12 bases lay between the germline ends. In nucleotides, the CDR3 is TGTGCCAGCAGCCCTCCCCTTGGATATAATTCACCCCTCCACTTT. This translates into CASSPPLGYNSPLHF.

The chain links TRBV10-1 to TRBJ2-2, with D perhaps matching TRBD1 (5 bases). The CDR3 length is 15 residues. Germline values: CDR1 WNHNN, CDR2 SYGVQD (reference sequence). The V gene lost 3 bases and the J gene lost 3 bases, with 11 bases spanning the gap. Here the CDR3 DNA reads TGCGCCAGCAGTGATGGGCCCAGGGACACCGGGGAGCTGTTTTTT. This sequence encodes CASSDGPRDTGELFF.

The count of this clone is one. Here the CDR3 reads CASSQVPGASSGANVLTF. CDR3 bases: TGTGCCAGCAGCCAAGTTCCAGGCGCCAGCTCTGGGGCCAACGTCCTGACTTTC. The chain is built from TRBV14 and TRBJ2-6; unclear D gene. The CDR3 sequence is 18 residues long. The ends were cut back, 1 base at V and 0 bases at J, with 13 bases in the middle. Germline V gene data show CDR1 as SGHDN and CDR2 as FVKESK. Filled out from reference TRBV14 and TRBJ2-6, the complete variable domain reads EAGVTQFPSHSVIEKGQTVTLRCDPISGHDNLYWYRRVMGKEIKFLLHFVKESKQDESGMPNNRFLAERTGGTYSTLKVQPAELEDSGVYFCASSQVPGASSGANVLTFGAGSRLTVL.

This CDR3 reads CASSLGGSGYEQYF. The DNA for the CDR3 is TGTGCCAGCAGCTTAGGAGGGTCCGGGTACGAGCAGTACTTC. The chain recombines TRBV7-9 with TRBJ2-7; the D gene is possibly TRBD2 (5 bases). Germline assignment: CDR1 SEHNR and CDR2 FQNEAQ (reference sequence). The CDR3 spans 14 residues. Trimming left V 1 base short and J 4 bases short, with 11 bases between.